Detailed here is one T cell receptor (beta chain). The antigen is undetermined. The data belong to a study of T cell responses to AZD1222 COVID-19 vaccine. Across the study: Second doses were pooled across both intervals (about 4 or about 12 weeks). General study findings and limits: Spike as a whole was targeted by vaccine-associated CD4 TCRs, dominant at 160-218 and 743-854. Females outnumbered males among donors, who were mostly white British; clonal diversity was possibly underestimated.

CDR3 size: 14 residues. V dropped 8 bases and J dropped 2 bases, with 10 bases sitting between them. Germline values: CDR1 LGHNA, CDR2 YSLEER. The data were produced by immunoSEQ multiplex PCR, yet TCRdb's version contains in-frame clones alone and is incomplete. The sample lists fewer than 200,000 clones, 91% seen once, with approximately 2% in the top ten. This sequence originates from an adult in good health. The sample in question was peripheral blood, obtained on day 0 of AZD1222 vaccination. The V gene is TRBV4-3, the J gene TRBJ2-6, with D hard to call. The DNA of the CDR3 is TGCGCCAGCGGGAAGGACCCTGGGGCCAACGTCCTGACTTTC. This gives the protein CASGKDPGANVLTF.